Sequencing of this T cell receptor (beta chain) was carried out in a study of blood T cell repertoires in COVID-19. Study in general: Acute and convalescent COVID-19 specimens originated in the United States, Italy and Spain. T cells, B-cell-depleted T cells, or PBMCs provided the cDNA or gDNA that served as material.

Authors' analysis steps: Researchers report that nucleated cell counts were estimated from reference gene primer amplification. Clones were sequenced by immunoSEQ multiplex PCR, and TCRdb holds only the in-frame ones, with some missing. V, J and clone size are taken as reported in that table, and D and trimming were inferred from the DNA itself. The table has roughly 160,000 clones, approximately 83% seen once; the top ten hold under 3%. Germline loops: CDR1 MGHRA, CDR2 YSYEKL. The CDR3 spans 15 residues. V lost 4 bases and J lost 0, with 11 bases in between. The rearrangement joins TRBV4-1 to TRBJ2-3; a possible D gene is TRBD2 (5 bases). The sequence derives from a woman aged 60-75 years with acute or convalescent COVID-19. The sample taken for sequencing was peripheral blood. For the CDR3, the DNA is TGCGCCAGCAGCCCCTTTGCGGGTAGCACAGATACGCAGTATTTT. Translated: CASSPFAGSTDTQYF.